This T cell receptor (beta chain) was captured in a study of cytomegalovirus exposure and HLA in healthy donors. For the study at large: The 120 validation repertoires, a later analysis reported, used the same platform as the 600 to 850 repertoires from the first cohort.

Whole-study findings and limits: Diagnosis of cytomegalovirus status made by the classifier reportedly showed high specificity and sensitivity. A few CMV-associated chains were confirmed in vitro to be specific for CMV antigens.

About this clone itself: What it binds is unknown.

The CDR3 contains 13 residues. V lost 5 bases, J lost 8 bases, and 2 bases stayed unmatched. Germline V gene lookup returns CDR1 SNHLY and CDR2 FYNNEI. Sequencing was performed with immunoSEQ multiplex PCR; in TCRdb, only in-frame clones are kept and a portion is missing. The data hold about 200,000 clones, with around 86% observed a single time. The chain recombines TRBV2 with TRBJ2-1; TRBD2 aligns across 11 bases. The sequenced sample was PBMCs. This TCR was sampled from a woman between 18 and 29 years old in good health and CMV-seropositive. CDR3 nucleotide sequence: TGTGCCAGCAGTCCTAGCGGGAGGTATGAGCAGTTCTTC. Its translation is CASSPSGRYEQFF.